The 13 T cell receptor beta chains in this list originate from one sample, sequenced in a study of CDR3 diversity in severe acne. TCRdb re-called the PCR reads through MiXCR, storing one row per CDR3 protein. This sample has more than 85,000 distinct CDR3 sequences, with around half found just once. Material for sequencing was blood. These receptors all stem from a male donor in good health, serving as a control.

The rearrangement links TRBV15 to TRBJ1-5; D is undetermined. The CDR3 length is 14 residues. The germline CDR1 and CDR2 sequences are LNHNV and YYDKDF (reference sequence). V gave up 3 bases and J gave up 0 bases, with 6 bases separating them. CDR3: CATSSVTSNQPQHF. The CDR3 nucleotides read TGTGCCACCAGCAGCGTCACTAGCAATCAGCCCCAGCATTTT.

Note on this clonotype: Given a much more abundant clone one base away, this may be a read error. This sequence joins TRBV19 and TRBJ1-5; 8 bases match TRBD1. Germline CDR1 and CDR2: LNHDA and SQIVND (reference sequence). The CDR3 spans 16 residues. The CDR3 DNA sequence: TGTGCCGGTAGTTTCCGACAGGGGTCTTTCAATCAGCCCCAGCATTTT. Amino acids: CAGSFRQGSFNQPQHF. Based on the CDR3 plus reference TRBV19 and TRBJ1-5, the full variable domain is DGGITQSPKYLFRKEGQNVTLSCEQNLNHDAMYWYRQDPGQGLRLIYYSQIVNDFQKGDIAEGYSVSREKKESFPLTVTSAQKNPTAFYLCAGSFRQGSFNQPQHFGDGTRLSIL.

J is TRBJ1-1 and V is TRBV2; TRBD1 might be the D (6 bases). This CDR3 contains 12 residues. V shed 6 bases and J shed 11 bases, with 16 bases lying between them. Germline V gene sequence: CDR1 SNHLY, CDR2 FYNNEI. In DNA form, the CDR3 reads TGTGCCAGCAGGGGCTCGGGGGGGCGGGCTTTCTTT. Amino acid sequence: CASRGSGGRAFF. Full variable domain (remainder filled in from reference TRBV2 and TRBJ1-1): EPEVTQTPSHQVTQMGQEVILRCVPISNHLYFYWYRQILGQKVEFLVSFYNNEISEKSEIFDDQFSVERPDGSNFTLKIRSTKLEDSAMYFCASRGSGGRAFFGQGTRLTVV.

A few counts support this clonotype. The chain couples TRBV5-5 to TRBJ2-7; D uncertain. Trimming removed 5 bases at V and 0 bases at J, with 12 bases between. The length of the CDR3 is 14 residues. Looked up from germline, CDR1 is SGHKS and CDR2 is YYEKEE (reference sequence). The CDR3 spells CASRVDLSSYEQYF. The DNA of the CDR3 is TGTGCCAGCAGAGTAGACCTGAGCTCCTACGAGCAGTACTTC.

About this clonotype itself: One end of the junction fails to match germline, which may point to a read error. The J gene is TRBJ2-7, the V gene TRBV20-1, with D maybe TRBD1 (6 bases). This CDR3 is built from 12 residues. In germline, CDR1 is DFQATT, CDR2 SNEGSKA (reference sequence). The CDR3 sequence: CGAENRVYEQYF. CDR3 nucleotide sequence: TGCGGTGCTGAGAACAGGGTCTACGAGCAGTACTTC.

To note about this clonotype: A much larger clone is a single base away; this may be a read error. The CDR3 does not end in the conserved phenylalanine or tryptophan, so this is likely a read error. The J gene is TRBJ1-2, the V gene TRBV11-2; D gene ambiguous. Germline lookup yields CDR1 SGHAT and CDR2 FQNNGV. This CDR3 has 14 amino acids. V shed 2 bases and J shed 4 bases, with 11 bases lying between them. The CDR3 coding sequence is TGTGCCAGCAGCTTATTATGGTCGGGCTATGGCTACACCCTC. Protein product: CASSLLWSGYGYTL.

This clonotype occurred many times. The J gene is TRBJ2-3, the V gene TRBV6-1; 7 positions agree with TRBD2. This CDR3 has 15 residues. Looked up from germline, CDR1 is MNHNS and CDR2 is SASEGT. After removal of 3 bases from V and 4 bases from J, the junction contained 7 bases not matched to a gene. CDR3 in DNA: TGTGCCAGCAGTGATTTGGGCGGGGGTGCAGATACGCAGTATTTT. It specifies CASSDLGGGADTQYF.

This clonotype was seen many times. V usage is TRBV19 and J usage is TRBJ2-5, with D possibly matching TRBD1 (6 bases). CDR1 is LNHDA and CDR2 is SQIVND in the germline V gene (reference sequence). The CDR3 is 14 amino acids. Deletions cut 4 bases from V and 3 bases from J, with 12 bases between. The CDR3 sequence is CASSTRQAKETQYF. The CDR3 DNA is TGTGCCAGTAGTACCAGACAGGCCAAAGAGACCCAGTACTTC.

About this clonotype: One end of the junction fails to match germline, which may point to a read error. This chain connects TRBV29-1 to TRBJ2-5; a weak D match, TRBD1 (6 bases). Germline CDR1 and CDR2: SQVTM and ANQGSEA. CDR3 length: 12 residues. The CDR3 loop is CSTDRHQETQYF. For the CDR3, the DNA is TGCAGCACCGACAGGCACCAGGAGACCCAGTACTTC.

The chain recombines TRBV7-8 with TRBJ1-2; no reliable D call. The CDR3 has 14 residues. CDR1 and CDR2 (germline): SGHVS, FQNEAQ. V lost 6 bases and J 5 bases, leaving 16 bases between the germline ends. For the CDR3, the DNA is TGTGCCAGCAGTCCTAGCGAGTTAGGGTATGGCTACACCTTC. Its protein is CASSPSELGYGYTF.

The table lists this clonotype with many counts. This chain joins TRBV6-5 and TRBJ1-2, with 7 bases aligning to TRBD1. Trimming cost V 5 bases and J 6 bases; bases outside gene matches: 6. This CDR3 has 13 residues. Germline CDR1 is MNHEY and CDR2 is SVGAGI. In DNA form, the CDR3 reads TGTGCCAGCAGTCAACAGGGGATGAATGGCTACACCTTC. Its protein is CASSQQGMNGYTF.

The table lists this clonotype with many counts. The chain uses TRBV4-1 and TRBJ1-4; TRBD1 might be the D (5 bases). Germline CDR1 is MGHRA and CDR2 is YSYEKL. This CDR3 region has 15 residues. The germline V and J ends were trimmed by 0 bases and 8 bases, with 13 bases remaining between them. This chain's CDR3 is CASSQERAGREKLFF. CDR3 DNA sequence: TGCGCCAGCAGCCAAGAGAGGGCAGGGCGAGAAAAACTGTTTTTT.

The chain combines TRBV2 with TRBJ1-6; 8 bases agree with TRBD1. CDR1 is SNHLY and CDR2 is FYNNEI in the germline V gene. J gave up 13 bases and V 3 bases, and 5 bases lay outside the gene matches. The CDR3 runs 13 residues. The CDR3 region is CASSEETGVPLHF. CDR3 coding DNA: TGTGCCAGCAGTGAGGAGACAGGGGTTCCCCTCCACTTT.